The clone carrying this T cell receptor beta chain turned up a few times. Its antigen remains unidentified. Sequencing used immunoSEQ multiplex PCR; TCRdb keeps in-frame clones, though not all of them. This table has some 90,000 clones, 78% appearing once. The data originate from a study of PD-1 blockade in classical Hodgkin lymphoma. As to time point: cycle 4 day 1 (C4D1), after 6 weeks of nivolumab. Brentuximab vedotin exposure varied among the patients, all of whom had relapsed after autologous stem cell transplantation. CDR1 and CDR2 (germline): SGDLS, YYNGEE. This CDR3 has 14 residues. Trimming left V 3 bases short and J 2 bases short, with 9 bases between. The study, taken as a whole, reports: Baseline diversity was lower in partial responders and progressors than complete responders. Significant TCR diversity gains by C4D1 occurred in CD4+ but not CD8+ cells.

The source of this sequence is a human donor with classical Hodgkin lymphoma. The V and J genes are TRBV9 and TRBJ2-1, with a weak D call TRBD1 (5 bases). The source material was peripheral blood mononuclear cells (PBMCs), sampled before the fourth cycle of nivolumab. Here the CDR3 reads CASSEGVAYNEQFF. The CDR3 DNA reads as TGTGCCAGCAGCGAAGGGGTCGCCTACAATGAGCAGTTCTTC.